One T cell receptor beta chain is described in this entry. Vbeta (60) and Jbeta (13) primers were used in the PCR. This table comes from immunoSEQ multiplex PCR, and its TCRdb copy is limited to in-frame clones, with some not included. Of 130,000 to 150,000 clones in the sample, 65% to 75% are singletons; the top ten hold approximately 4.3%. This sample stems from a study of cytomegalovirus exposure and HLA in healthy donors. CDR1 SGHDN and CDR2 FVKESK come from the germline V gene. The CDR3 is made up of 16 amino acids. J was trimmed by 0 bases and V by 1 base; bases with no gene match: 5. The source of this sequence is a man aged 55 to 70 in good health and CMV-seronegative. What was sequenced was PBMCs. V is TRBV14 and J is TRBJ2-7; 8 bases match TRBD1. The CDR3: CASSQGWDRFSYEQYF. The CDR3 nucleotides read TGTGCCAGCAGCCAAGGGTGGGACAGGTTCTCCTACGAGCAGTACTTC.